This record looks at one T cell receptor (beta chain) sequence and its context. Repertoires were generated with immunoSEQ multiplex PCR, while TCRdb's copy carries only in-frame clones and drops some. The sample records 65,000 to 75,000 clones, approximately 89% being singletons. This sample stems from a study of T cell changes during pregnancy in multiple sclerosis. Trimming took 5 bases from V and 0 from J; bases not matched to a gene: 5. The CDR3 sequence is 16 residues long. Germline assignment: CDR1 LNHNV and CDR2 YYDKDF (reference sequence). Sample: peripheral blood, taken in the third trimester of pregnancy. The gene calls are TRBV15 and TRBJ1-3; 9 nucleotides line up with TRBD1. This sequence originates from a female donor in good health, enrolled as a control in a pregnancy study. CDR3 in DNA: TGTGCCACCAGCGAAGACAGGGGGGGCTCTGGAAACACCATATATTTT. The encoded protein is CATSEDRGGSGNTIYF.